This entry lists 4 T cell receptor beta chains sequenced from one sample in a study of blood T cell repertoires in COVID-19. Profiled with immunoSEQ multiplex PCR; TCRdb holds only in-frame clones, not every one. The sample carries more than 300,000 clones, about nine tenths recorded once. The sequencing input was PBMCs or T cells enriched from blood (not recorded which). The source of these receptors is a woman aged 40 to 50 who had been exposed to COVID-19.

This chain joins TRBV5-1 and TRBJ2-7; D remains ambiguous. The germline gives CDR1 SGHRS, CDR2 YFSETQ. The CDR3 spans 13 residues. The V gene lost 4 bases and the J gene lost 6 bases, with 14 bases spanning the gap. The CDR3 loop is CASSPPPWSEQYF. Written as DNA, the CDR3 is TGCGCCAGCAGCCCGCCCCCCTGGAGCGAGCAGTACTTC.

This clone was detected once. The chain is built from TRBV6-5 and TRBJ1-3, with 7 bases lining up with TRBD1. J gave up 4 bases and V 5 bases, and 5 bases lay outside the gene matches. Germline CDR1 and CDR2: MNHEY and SVGAGI. The CDR3 is made up of 14 amino acids. CDR3 in DNA: TGTGCCAGCAGTATGACAGGGTCCGGAAACACCATATATTTT. It yields the protein CASSMTGSGNTIYF.

The chain employs TRBV19 and TRBJ2-2; 12 bases fit TRBD1. Germline trimming cut 7 bases from V and 9 bases from J; bases unmatched to any gene: 9. Germline V gene lookup returns CDR1 LNHDA and CDR2 SQIVND (reference sequence). This CDR3 spans 15 amino acids. CDR3 sequence (DNA): TGTGCCAGTAAGATCGGGACAGGGGGCCTCTGGGAGCTGTTTTTT. Amino acids: CASKIGTGGLWELFF.

This sequence joins TRBV7-3 and TRBJ2-1; the D gene is possibly TRBD2 (5 bases). The V end was cut by 2 bases, the J end by 6 bases, with 17 bases between. Germline V gene data show CDR1 as SGHTA and CDR2 as FQGTGA. This CDR3 contains 16 residues. This CDR3 reads CASSLGVGVVTNEQFF. CDR3 sequence (DNA): TGTGCCAGCAGCTTAGGCGTGGGAGTAGTGACCAATGAGCAGTTCTTC.